This TCR beta chain originates from a study of beta chain features in type 1 diabetes. Across the whole study: Patients looked much like healthy donors when it came to age, gender and cell yields.

In its sample, this clone was seen a few times. Its antigen is not identified. Notes on the study in general: All four CD4+ subsets of Type 1 diabetes patients contained TCRB CDR3s that were moderately but significantly shorter. Cells that show high TCR expression could be over-represented by cDNA sequencing.

Every isolated RNA sample was fully reverse transcribed, so sequencing captured expressed TCRB transcripts. Using immunoSEQ multiplex PCR, the repertoire was profiled, and TCRdb retains in-frame clones only, with some absent. Altogether 350,000 to 450,000 clones are present, 11% to 15% being singletons, with the ten largest covering roughly 0.033%. The CDR3 consists of 13 residues. CDR1 and CDR2 (germline): PRHDT, FYEKMQ (reference sequence). V lost 0 bases to trimming and J lost 8 bases, with 10 bases between them. The chain has TRBV13 and TRBJ1-2; no clear D gene. What was sequenced was naive CD4+ T cells from blood. This sequence originates from a man aged 25 to 45 in good health. The CDR3: CASSLGVRRGYTF. The CDR3 DNA reads as TGTGCCAGCAGCTTAGGAGTCCGCAGGGGCTACACCTTC.